These 21 T cell receptor beta chains were all obtained from the same sample, sequenced in a study of blood T cell repertoires in COVID-19. The repertoire was sequenced with immunoSEQ multiplex PCR; TCRdb's copy has only in-frame clones and lacks some. The repertoire has 100,000 to 150,000 clones, roughly four fifths of them found once; the top ten carry 2% to 3%. Sequencing input: peripheral blood. Receptor source: a man aged 50-59 years with acute or convalescent COVID-19.

The V and J genes are TRBV7-9 and TRBJ2-3; the match to TRBD1 covers 7 bases. The junction had 9 bases not matched to a gene; V was cut back by 3 bases and J by 0 bases. CDR3 length: 17 residues. CDR1 SEHNR and CDR2 FQNEAQ come from the germline V gene (reference sequence). CDR3 DNA: TGTGCCAGCAGCTTCCTCGCCGGGACAGCTAGCACAGATACGCAGTATTTT. Translation gives CASSFLAGTASTDTQYF.

V and J are TRBV28 and TRBJ1-6; TRBD1 is a possible D gene (6 bases). The germline V gene encodes CDR1 MDHEN and CDR2 SYDVKM. This CDR3 comprises 15 residues. V lost 1 base and J 7 bases, leaving 11 bases between the germline ends. CDR3: CASSLLGTRNSPLHF. CDR3 sequence (DNA): TGTGCCAGCAGTTTATTAGGGACAAGGAATTCACCCCTCCACTTT.

V usage is TRBV13 and J usage is TRBJ1-5; no clear D. Trimming removed 0 bases from V and 7 bases from J, with 10 bases in between. Germline V gene data show CDR1 as PRHDT and CDR2 as FYEKMQ (reference sequence). The CDR3 loop spans 14 amino acids. CDR3 region: CASSLGGRGQPQHF. The CDR3 DNA reads as TGTGCCAGCAGCTTAGGCGGGAGAGGGCAGCCCCAGCATTTT. Combining the CDR3 with reference TRBV13 and TRBJ1-5 gives the whole variable domain AAGVIQSPRHLIKEKRETATLKCYPIPRHDTVYWYQQGPGQDPQFLISFYEKMQSDKGSIPDRFSAQQFSDYHSELNMSSLELGDSALYFCASSLGGRGQPQHFGDGTRLSIL.

This clone showed up just a few times. V is TRBV6-1 and J is TRBJ1-5; D remains ambiguous. V lost 0 bases to trimming and J lost 0 bases, with 9 bases between them. The germline V gene encodes CDR1 MNHNS and CDR2 SASEGT. There are 16 residues in the CDR3. The DNA for the CDR3 is TGTGCCAGCAGTGAAGCGCGTCTGTTTAGCAATCAGCCCCAGCATTTT. Protein product: CASSEARLFSNQPQHF.

The rearrangement uses TRBV10-1 and TRBJ1-4, with TRBD1 identical over 7 bases. The V segment lost 2 bases and the J segment 6 bases; nucleotides outside the gene matches: 3. The CDR3 runs 14 residues. Germline CDR1 reads WNHNN; CDR2 reads SYGVQD (reference sequence). CDR3 amino acids: CASSEARGDEKLFF. CDR3 coding DNA: TGCGCCAGCAGTGAGGCCAGGGGGGATGAAAAACTGTTTTTT.

This clone was observed a single time. The rearrangement links TRBV6-6 to TRBJ2-1; 10 nucleotides agree with TRBD2. This CDR3 comprises 15 residues. J was trimmed by 4 bases and V by 6 bases; bases with no gene match: 6. Germline V gene sequence: CDR1 MNHNY, CDR2 SVGAGI (reference sequence). For the CDR3, the DNA is TGTGCCAGCAGCACGAGCGGGGGGGGTTACAATGAGCAGTTCTTC. Its protein product is CASSTSGGGYNEQFF.

The chain combines TRBV19 with TRBJ2-1, with 7 positions matching TRBD2. The V gene end was trimmed by 2 bases and the J gene end by 5 bases; junction bases not matched to a gene: 12. Germline CDR1 is LNHDA and CDR2 is SQIVND (reference sequence). This CDR3 region has 17 residues. CDR3 sequence (DNA): TGTGCCAGTAGTATAAGGAGGAGCGGGGTATTTCACAATGAGCAGTTCTTC. Its translation: CASSIRRSGVFHNEQFF. The full variable domain, its missing parts supplied by reference TRBV19 and TRBJ2-1, is DGGITQSPKYLFRKEGQNVTLSCEQNLNHDAMYWYRQDPGQGLRLIYYSQIVNDFQKGDIAEGYSVSREKKESFPLTVTSAQKNPTAFYLCASSIRRSGVFHNEQFFGPGTRLTVL.

This sequence joins TRBV6-5 and TRBJ1-5; D perhaps matches TRBD1 (5 bases). The CDR3 length is 12 residues. Germline values: CDR1 MNHEY, CDR2 SVGAGI. With 5 bases removed from V and 6 bases from J, the gap between germline ends came to 8 bases. The DNA for the CDR3 is TGTGCCAGCAGTCACCAGGGTCAGCCCCAGCATTTT. It yields the protein CASSHQGQPQHF.

V gene TRBV18 combines with J gene TRBJ2-4, with 9 bases that match TRBD1. With V trimmed by 3 bases and J by 5 bases, 2 bases remained unmatched. This CDR3 has 14 amino acids. CDR1 is KGHSH, CDR2 LQKENI, per germline. CDR3 amino acids: CASSPRDRENIQYF. Written as DNA, the CDR3 is TGTGCCAGCTCACCCCGGGACAGGGAAAACATTCAGTACTTC.

This clone was counted a few times. The V gene is TRBV4-2, the J gene TRBJ1-2; D gene ambiguous. The V gene lost 7 bases and the J gene lost 2 bases, with 14 bases spanning the gap. From germline, CDR1 is LGHNA and CDR2 YNFKEQ. The CDR3 is made up of 14 amino acids. CDR3 in amino acids: CASNSLVGNYGYTF. Written as DNA, the CDR3 is TGTGCCAGCAACTCGCTGGTGGGCAACTATGGCTACACCTTC.

This chain links TRBV6-5 with TRBJ1-4, with a possible D match to TRBD1 (5 bases). The CDR3 runs to 15 residues. Germline assignment: CDR1 MNHEY and CDR2 SVGAGI. With 4 bases removed from V and 0 bases from J, the gap between germline ends came to 9 bases. CDR3 DNA sequence: TGTGCCAGCAGTTCTAGACAGCCAACTAATGAAAAACTGTTTTTT. It specifies CASSSRQPTNEKLFF.

The V gene is TRBV15, the J gene TRBJ1-4; 8 bases map to TRBD1. The CDR3 contains 14 residues. V lost 3 bases and J lost 4; bases outside the gene matches: 1. CDR1 and CDR2 (germline): LNHNV, YYDKDF (reference sequence). The CDR3 sequence: CATSRDRVNEKLFF. The CDR3, as DNA: TGTGCCACCAGCAGGGACAGGGTTAATGAAAAACTGTTTTTT.

The J gene is TRBJ1-1, the V gene TRBV15, with TRBD1 as a possible D gene (6 bases). The ends were cut back, 5 bases at V and 1 base at J, with 14 bases in the middle. Germline assignment: CDR1 LNHNV and CDR2 YYDKDF (reference sequence). This CDR3 has 15 residues. CDR3 protein: CATSEPGTRNTEAFF. Written as DNA, the CDR3 is TGTGCCACCAGCGAACCCGGGACAAGGAACACTGAAGCTTTCTTT. Supplemented by reference TRBV15 and TRBJ1-1, the full variable domain reads DAMVIQNPRYQVTQFGKPVTLSCSQTLNHNVMYWYQQKSSQAPKLLFHYYDKDFNNEADTPDNFQSRRPNTSFCFLDIRSPGLGDTAMYLCATSEPGTRNTEAFFGQGTRLTVV.

V usage is TRBV11-2 and J usage is TRBJ1-3; TRBD1 matches at 7 bases. CDR3 size: 15 residues. Per the germline V gene, CDR1 is SGHAT and CDR2 is FQNNGV. V shed 4 bases and J 2 bases; nucleotides not matched to a gene: 5. The chain's CDR3 is CASSSGTATGNTIYF. The CDR3 DNA reads as TGTGCCAGCAGCTCGGGGACAGCGACTGGAAACACCATATATTTT.

V gene TRBV5-1 combines with J gene TRBJ2-1, with TRBD2 identical over 7 bases. Trimming at V came to 7 bases and at J to 5 bases, leaving 6 bases not matched to a gene. Germline V lookup: CDR1 SGHRS, CDR2 YFSETQ. The CDR3 covers 13 residues. CDR3 nucleotide sequence: TGCGCCAGCGGCCTCCTAGCGGACAATGAGCAGTTCTTC. It is translated as CASGLLADNEQFF.

The chain combines TRBV27 with TRBJ2-3; TRBD2 agrees at 7 bases. This CDR3 has 15 amino acids. Per germline, CDR1 MNHEY and CDR2 SMNVEV (reference sequence). V was clipped by 2 bases and J by 3 bases; unmatched bases: 5. In DNA, the CDR3 is TGTGCCAGCAGTTTAGGCGGGAGAGGTACAGATACGCAGTATTTT. Translating gives CASSLGGRGTDTQYF.

The CDR3 DNA sequence: TGTGCCAGCAGCGCCCTGGGCGCACACGAGCAGTACTTC. It encodes CASSALGAHEQYF. The genes are TRBV28 and TRBJ2-7; D is ambiguous. The length of the CDR3 is 13 residues. The germline V and J ends were trimmed by 6 bases and 5 bases, with 14 bases remaining between them. CDR1 is MDHEN, CDR2 SYDVKM, per germline.

J is TRBJ2-2 and V is TRBV15; 7 bases are a match to TRBD2. V shed 3 bases and J 5 bases; nucleotides not matched to a gene: 0. Germline values: CDR1 LNHNV, CDR2 YYDKDF (reference sequence). This CDR3 is built from 13 residues. The CDR3 region is CATSRGGTGELFF. In nucleotides, the CDR3 is TGTGCCACCAGCAGGGGGGGGACCGGGGAGCTGTTTTTT.

The genes are TRBV24-1 and TRBJ2-7, with TRBD1 matching over 7 bases. V was pared by 4 bases and J by 4 bases, with 3 bases of the junction left unmatched. CDR3 length: 13 amino acids. Germline loops: CDR1 KGHDR, CDR2 SFDVKD. CDR3 DNA: TGTGCCACCAGTGACGCACAGGGGTACGAGCAGTACTTC. This encodes CATSDAQGYEQYF.

This rearrangement joins TRBV19 to TRBJ1-5; D ambiguous. Deletions cut 3 bases from V and 5 bases from J, with 8 bases between. The CDR3 is made up of 13 amino acids. Per germline, CDR1 LNHDA and CDR2 SQIVND (reference sequence). This CDR3 is CASSIRRDQPQHF. In DNA, the CDR3 is TGTGCCAGTAGTATCCGGCGGGATCAGCCCCAGCATTTT.

This clone has just a few counts. The DNA for the CDR3 is TGTGCCAGCAGTGTCCGACAGGGGGGGAATTCACCCCTCCACTTT. Residues: CASSVRQGGNSPLHF. The rearrangement joins TRBV2 to TRBJ1-6; the match to TRBD1 covers 9 bases. This CDR3 comprises 15 residues. Germline V gives CDR1 SNHLY, CDR2 FYNNEI. J was trimmed by 7 bases and V by 4 bases; bases with no gene match: 5.